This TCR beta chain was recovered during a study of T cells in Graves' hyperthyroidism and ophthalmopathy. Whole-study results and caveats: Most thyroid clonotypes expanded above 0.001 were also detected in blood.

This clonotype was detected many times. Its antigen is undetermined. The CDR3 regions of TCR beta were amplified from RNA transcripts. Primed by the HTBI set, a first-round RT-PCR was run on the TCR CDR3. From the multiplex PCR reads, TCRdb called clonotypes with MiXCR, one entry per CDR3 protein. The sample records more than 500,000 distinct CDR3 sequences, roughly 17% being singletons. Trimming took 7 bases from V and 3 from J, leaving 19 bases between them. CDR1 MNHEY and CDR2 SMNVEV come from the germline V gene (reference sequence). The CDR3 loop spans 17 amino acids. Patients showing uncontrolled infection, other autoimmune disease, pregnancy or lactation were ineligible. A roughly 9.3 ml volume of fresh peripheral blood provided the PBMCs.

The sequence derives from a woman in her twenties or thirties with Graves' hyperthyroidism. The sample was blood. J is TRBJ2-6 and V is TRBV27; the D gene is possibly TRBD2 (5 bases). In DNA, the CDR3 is TGTGCCAGCAAAAAACTCGGACTGACGGATGGGGCCAACGTCCTGACTTTC. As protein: CASKKLGLTDGANVLTF.